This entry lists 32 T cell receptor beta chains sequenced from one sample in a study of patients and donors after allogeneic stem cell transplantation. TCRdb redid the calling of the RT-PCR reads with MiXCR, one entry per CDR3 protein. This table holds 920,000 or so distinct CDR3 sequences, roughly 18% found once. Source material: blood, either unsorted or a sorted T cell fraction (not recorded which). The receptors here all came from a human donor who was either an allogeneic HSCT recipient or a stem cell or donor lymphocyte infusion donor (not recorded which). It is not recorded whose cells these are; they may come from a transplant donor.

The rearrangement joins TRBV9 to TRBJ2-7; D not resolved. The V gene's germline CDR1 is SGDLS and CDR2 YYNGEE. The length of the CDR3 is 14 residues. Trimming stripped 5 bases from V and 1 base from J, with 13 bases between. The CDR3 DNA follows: TGTGCCAGCAGTCCTACTCTCCCGTCCTACGAGCAGTACTTC. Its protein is CASSPTLPSYEQYF.

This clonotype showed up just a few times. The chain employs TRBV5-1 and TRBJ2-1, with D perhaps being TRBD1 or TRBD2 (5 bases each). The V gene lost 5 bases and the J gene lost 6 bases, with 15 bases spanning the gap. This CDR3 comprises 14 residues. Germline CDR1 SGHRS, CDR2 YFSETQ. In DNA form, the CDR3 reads TGCGCCAGCAGAGCCGGGACGCTTGCCAATGAGCAGTTCTTC. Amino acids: CASRAGTLANEQFF. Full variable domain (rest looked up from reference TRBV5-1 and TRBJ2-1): KAGVTQTPRYLIKTRGQQVTLSCSPISGHRSVSWYQQTPGQGLQFLFEYFSETQRNKGNFPGRFSGRQFSNSRSEMNVSTLELGDSALYLCASRAGTLANEQFFGPGTRLTVL.

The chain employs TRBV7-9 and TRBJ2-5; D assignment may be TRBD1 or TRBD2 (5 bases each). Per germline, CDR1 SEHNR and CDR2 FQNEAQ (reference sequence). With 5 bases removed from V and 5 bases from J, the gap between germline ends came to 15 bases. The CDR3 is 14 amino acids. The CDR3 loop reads CASSTRGAAETQYF. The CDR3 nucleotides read TGTGCCAGCAGCACGAGGGGCGCGGCGGAGACCCAGTACTTC.

CDR3 coding DNA: TGTGCCTGGAGCCCTAAACTAGCGGGGTTACAAGAGACCCAGTACTTC. Translated: CAWSPKLAGLQETQYF. The rearrangement uses TRBV30 and TRBJ2-5; 10 bases match TRBD2. Germline CDR1 reads GTSNPN; CDR2 reads SVGIG (reference sequence). V gave up 3 bases and J gave up 2 bases; unmatched junction bases: 9. The CDR3 consists of 16 residues.

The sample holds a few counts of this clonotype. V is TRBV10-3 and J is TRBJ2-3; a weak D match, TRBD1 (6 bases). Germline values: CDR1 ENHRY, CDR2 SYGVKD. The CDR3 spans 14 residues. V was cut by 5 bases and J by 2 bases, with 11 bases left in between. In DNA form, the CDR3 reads TGTGCCATCAGTACACAGGGACACACAGATACGCAGTATTTT. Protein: CAISTQGHTDTQYF.

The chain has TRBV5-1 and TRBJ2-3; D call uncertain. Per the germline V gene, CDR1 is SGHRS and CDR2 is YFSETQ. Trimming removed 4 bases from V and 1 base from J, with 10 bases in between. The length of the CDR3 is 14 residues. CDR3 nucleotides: TGCGCCAGCAGCCCTGAGGCAGGCACAGATACGCAGTATTTT. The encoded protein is CASSPEAGTDTQYF.

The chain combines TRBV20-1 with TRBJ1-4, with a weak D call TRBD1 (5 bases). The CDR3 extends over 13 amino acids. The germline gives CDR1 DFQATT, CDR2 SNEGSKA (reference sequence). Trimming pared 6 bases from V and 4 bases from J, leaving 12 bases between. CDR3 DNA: TGCAGTGCCTACACCGACAGTAATGAAAAACTGTTTTTT. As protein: CSAYTDSNEKLFF.

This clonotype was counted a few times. The CDR3 DNA is TGCAGTGCTACCCCTAGCACAGATACGCAGTATTTT. It specifies CSATPSTDTQYF. The chain employs TRBV20-1 and TRBJ2-3; no clear D. Germline V gene lookup returns CDR1 DFQATT and CDR2 SNEGSKA (reference sequence). V lost 4 bases and J 0 bases, leaving 5 bases between the germline ends. The CDR3 is made up of 12 amino acids.

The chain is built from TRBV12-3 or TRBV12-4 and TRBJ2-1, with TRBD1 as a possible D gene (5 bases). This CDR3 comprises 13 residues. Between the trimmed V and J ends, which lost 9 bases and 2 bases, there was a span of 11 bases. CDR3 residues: CASRGNPYNEQFF. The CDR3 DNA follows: TGTGCCAGTAGGGGAAACCCCTACAATGAGCAGTTCTTC.

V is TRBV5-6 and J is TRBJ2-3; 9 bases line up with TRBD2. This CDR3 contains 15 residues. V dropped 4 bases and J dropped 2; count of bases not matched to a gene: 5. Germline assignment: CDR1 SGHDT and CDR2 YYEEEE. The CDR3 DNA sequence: TGTGCCAGCAGCCGACTAGCGGTGTTCACAGATACGCAGTATTTT. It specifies CASSRLAVFTDTQYF.

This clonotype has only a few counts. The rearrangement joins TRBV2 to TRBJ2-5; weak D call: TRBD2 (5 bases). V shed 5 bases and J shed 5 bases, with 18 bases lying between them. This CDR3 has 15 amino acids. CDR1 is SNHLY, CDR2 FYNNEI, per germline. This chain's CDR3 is CASSLVPGSAETQYF. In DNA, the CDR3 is TGTGCCAGCAGTCTCGTCCCAGGTAGCGCGGAGACCCAGTACTTC.

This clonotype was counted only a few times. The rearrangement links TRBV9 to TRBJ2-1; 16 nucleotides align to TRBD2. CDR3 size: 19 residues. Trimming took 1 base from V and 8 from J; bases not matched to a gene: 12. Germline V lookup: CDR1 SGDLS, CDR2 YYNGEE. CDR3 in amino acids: CASSVPEGLAGGQRYEQFF. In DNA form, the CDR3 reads TGTGCCAGCAGCGTACCAGAGGGACTAGCGGGAGGGCAGCGCTATGAGCAGTTCTTC.

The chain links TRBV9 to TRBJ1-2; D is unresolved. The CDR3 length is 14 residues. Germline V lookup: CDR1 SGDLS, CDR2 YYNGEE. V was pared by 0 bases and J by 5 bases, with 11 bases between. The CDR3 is CASSVGGDPYGYTF. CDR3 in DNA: TGTGCCAGCAGCGTAGGTGGGGATCCATATGGCTACACCTTC.

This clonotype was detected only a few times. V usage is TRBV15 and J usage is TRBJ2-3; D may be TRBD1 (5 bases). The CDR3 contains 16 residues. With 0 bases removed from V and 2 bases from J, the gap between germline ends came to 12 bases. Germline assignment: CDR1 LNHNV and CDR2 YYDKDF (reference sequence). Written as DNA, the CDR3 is TGTGCCACCAGCAGAGAAGGCAGGGTCATCACAGATACGCAGTATTTT. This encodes CATSREGRVITDTQYF.

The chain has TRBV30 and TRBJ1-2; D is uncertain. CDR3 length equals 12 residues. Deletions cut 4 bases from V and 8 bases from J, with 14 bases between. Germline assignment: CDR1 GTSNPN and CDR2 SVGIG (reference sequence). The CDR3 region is CAWNMGMGGYTF. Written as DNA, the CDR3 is TGTGCCTGGAACATGGGCATGGGCGGCTACACCTTC. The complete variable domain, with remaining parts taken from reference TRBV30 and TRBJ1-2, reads SQTIHQWPATLVQPVGSPLSLECTVEGTSNPNLYWYRQAAGRGLQLLFYSVGIGQISSEVPQNLSASRPQDRQFILSSKKLLLSDSGFYLCAWNMGMGGYTFGSGTRLTVV.

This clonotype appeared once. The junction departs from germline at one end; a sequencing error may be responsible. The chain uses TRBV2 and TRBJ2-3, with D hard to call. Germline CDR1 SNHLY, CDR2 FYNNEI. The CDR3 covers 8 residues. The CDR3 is CASSDRGF. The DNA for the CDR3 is TGTGCCAGCAGTGACAGAGGATTT.

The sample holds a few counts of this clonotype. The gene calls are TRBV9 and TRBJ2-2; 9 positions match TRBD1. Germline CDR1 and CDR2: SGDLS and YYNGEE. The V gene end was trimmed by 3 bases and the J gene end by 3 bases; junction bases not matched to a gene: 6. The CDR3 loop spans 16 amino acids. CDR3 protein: CASSGYRGLDTGELFF. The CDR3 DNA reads TGTGCCAGCAGCGGATACAGGGGGCTCGACACCGGGGAGCTGTTTTTT.

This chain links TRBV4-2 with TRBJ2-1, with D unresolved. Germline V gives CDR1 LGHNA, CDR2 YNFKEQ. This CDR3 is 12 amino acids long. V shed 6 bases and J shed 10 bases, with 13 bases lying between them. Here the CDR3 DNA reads TGTGCCAGCAGACAATTCAATGGCGAGCAGTTCTTC. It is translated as CASRQFNGEQFF.

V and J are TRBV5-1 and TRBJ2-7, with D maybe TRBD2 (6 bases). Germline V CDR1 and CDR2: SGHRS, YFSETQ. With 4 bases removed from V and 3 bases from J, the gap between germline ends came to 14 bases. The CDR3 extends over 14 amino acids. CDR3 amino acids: CASSPRGGVYEQYF. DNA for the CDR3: TGCGCCAGCAGCCCCCGAGGAGGGGTCTACGAGCAGTACTTC.

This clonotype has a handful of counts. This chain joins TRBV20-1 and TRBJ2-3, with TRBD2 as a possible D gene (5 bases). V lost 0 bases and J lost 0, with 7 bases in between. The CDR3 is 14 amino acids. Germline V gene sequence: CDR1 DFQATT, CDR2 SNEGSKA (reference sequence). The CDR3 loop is CSARELGSTDTQYF. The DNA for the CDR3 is TGCAGTGCTAGAGAACTAGGGAGCACAGATACGCAGTATTTT.

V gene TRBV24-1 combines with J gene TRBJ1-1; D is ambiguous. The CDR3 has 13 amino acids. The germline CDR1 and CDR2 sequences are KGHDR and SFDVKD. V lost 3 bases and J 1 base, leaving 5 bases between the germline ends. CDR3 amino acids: CATSDLKNTEAFF. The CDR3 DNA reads TGTGCCACCAGTGATCTGAAGAACACTGAAGCTTTCTTT.

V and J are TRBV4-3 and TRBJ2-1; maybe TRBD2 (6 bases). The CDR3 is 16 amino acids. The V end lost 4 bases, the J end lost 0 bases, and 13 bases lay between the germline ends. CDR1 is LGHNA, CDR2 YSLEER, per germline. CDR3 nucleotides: TGCGCCAGCAGCCGCGACTTAGCGGCCTCCTACAATGAGCAGTTCTTC. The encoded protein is CASSRDLAASYNEQFF.

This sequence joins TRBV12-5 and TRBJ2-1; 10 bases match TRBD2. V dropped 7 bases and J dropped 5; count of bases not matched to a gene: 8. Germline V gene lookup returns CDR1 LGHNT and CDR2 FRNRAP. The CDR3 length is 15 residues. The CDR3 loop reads CASALSGRVNNEQFF. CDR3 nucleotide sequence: TGTGCTAGTGCCCTCAGCGGGAGGGTCAACAATGAGCAGTTCTTC.

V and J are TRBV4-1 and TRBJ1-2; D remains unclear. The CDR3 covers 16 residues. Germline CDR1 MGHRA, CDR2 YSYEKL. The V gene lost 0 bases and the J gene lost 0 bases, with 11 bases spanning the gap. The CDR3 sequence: CASSQEAGPANYGYTF. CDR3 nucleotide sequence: TGCGCCAGCAGCCAAGAGGCAGGCCCCGCTAACTATGGCTACACCTTC.

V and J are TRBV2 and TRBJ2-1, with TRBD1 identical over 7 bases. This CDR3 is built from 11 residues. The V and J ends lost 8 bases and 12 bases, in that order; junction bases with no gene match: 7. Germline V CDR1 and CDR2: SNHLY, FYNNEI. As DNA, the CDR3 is TGTGCCAGCCCGACAGGGTTTGGGCAGTTCTTC. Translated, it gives CASPTGFGQFF.

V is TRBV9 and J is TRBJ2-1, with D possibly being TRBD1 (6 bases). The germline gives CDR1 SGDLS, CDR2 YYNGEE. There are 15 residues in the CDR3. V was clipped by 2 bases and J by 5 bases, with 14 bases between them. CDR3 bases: TGTGCCAGCAGCGTTACGACAGGTGGGCACAATGAGCAGTTCTTC. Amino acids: CASSVTTGGHNEQFF.

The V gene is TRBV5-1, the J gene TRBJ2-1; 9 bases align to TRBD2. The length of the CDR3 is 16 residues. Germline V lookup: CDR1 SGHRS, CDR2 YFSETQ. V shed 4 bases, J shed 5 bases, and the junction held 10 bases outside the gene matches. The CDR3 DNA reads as TGCGCCAGCAGCCAAGACGCGGGGGGGTTAAACAATGAGCAGTTCTTC. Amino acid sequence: CASSQDAGGLNNEQFF.

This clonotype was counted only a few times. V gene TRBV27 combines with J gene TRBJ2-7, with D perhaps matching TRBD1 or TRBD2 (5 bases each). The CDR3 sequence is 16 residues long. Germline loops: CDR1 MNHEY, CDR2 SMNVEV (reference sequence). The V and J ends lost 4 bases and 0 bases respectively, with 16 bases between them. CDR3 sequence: CASSSAPGRGSYEQYF. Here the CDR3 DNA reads TGTGCCAGCAGTTCAGCCCCGGGACGAGGCTCCTACGAGCAGTACTTC.

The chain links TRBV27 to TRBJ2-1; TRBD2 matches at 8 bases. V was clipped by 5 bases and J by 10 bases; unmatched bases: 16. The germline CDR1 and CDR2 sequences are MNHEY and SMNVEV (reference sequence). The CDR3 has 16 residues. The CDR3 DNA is TGTGCCAGCAGTGCTGTATCAGGCGGGGGGCGGCCCGAGCAGTTCTTC. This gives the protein CASSAVSGGGRPEQFF.

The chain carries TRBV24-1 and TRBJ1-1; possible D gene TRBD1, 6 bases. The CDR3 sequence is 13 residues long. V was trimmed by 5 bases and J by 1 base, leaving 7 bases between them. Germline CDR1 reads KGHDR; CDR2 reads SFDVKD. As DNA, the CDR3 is TGTGCCACCAGTGGGGACAAGAACACTGAAGCTTTCTTT. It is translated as CATSGDKNTEAFF.

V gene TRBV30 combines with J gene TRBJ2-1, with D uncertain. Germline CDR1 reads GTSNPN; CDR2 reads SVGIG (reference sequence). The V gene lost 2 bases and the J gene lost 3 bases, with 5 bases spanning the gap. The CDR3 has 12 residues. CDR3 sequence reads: CAWSWDYNEQFF. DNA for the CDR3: TGTGCCTGGAGTTGGGACTACAATGAGCAGTTCTTC.

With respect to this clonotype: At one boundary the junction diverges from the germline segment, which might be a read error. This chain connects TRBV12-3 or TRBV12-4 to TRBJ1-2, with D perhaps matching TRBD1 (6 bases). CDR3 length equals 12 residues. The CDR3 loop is CASRPRGGGSTF. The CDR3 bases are TGTGCCAGCAGGCCCAGGGGAGGAGGCTCCACCTTC.